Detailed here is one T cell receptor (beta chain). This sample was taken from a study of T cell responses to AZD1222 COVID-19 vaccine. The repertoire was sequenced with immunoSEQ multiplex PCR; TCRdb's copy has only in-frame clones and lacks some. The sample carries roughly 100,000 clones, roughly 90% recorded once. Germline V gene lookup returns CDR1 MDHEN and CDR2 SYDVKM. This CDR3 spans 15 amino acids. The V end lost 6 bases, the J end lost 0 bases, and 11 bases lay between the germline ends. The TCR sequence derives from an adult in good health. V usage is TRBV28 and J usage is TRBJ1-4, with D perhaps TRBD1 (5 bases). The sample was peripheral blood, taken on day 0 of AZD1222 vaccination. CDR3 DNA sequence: TGTGCCAGCAGCCTGGCGGGGGCAACTAATGAAAAACTGTTTTTT. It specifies CASSLAGATNEKLFF. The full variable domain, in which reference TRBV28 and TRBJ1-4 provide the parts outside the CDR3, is DVKVTQSSRYLVKRTGEKVFLECVQDMDHENMFWYRQDPGLGLRLIYFSYDVKMKEKGDIPEGYSVSREKKERFSLILESASTNQTSMYLCASSLAGATNEKLFFGSGTQLSVL.